These 32 T cell receptor beta chains originate from one sample sequenced in a study of shared clonotypes between healthy human individuals. Assay used: immunoSEQ multiplex PCR; TCRdb lists only in-frame clones, some missing. This table has roughly 2.2 million clones, 80% to 95% appearing once. The sequencing input was naive CD4+ T cells from PBMCs. Indicated subset: CD45RA+ positively selected. Receptor source: a young man in good health. Some clones in this sample may be carry-over from other donors' samples.

This chain links TRBV7-9 with TRBJ2-5, with 7 bases matching TRBD1. The ends lost 5 bases at V and 2 bases at J; junction bases unmatched: 17. This CDR3 has 18 amino acids. The germline CDR1 and CDR2 sequences are SEHNR and FQNEAQ (reference sequence). The CDR3: CASSQPTGALPVQETQYF. As DNA, the CDR3 is TGTGCCAGCAGCCAACCAACAGGGGCCCTACCGGTACAAGAGACCCAGTACTTC.

The chain carries TRBV6-1 and TRBJ2-7; D is tentatively TRBD1 or TRBD2 (5 bases each). Germline CDR1 reads MNHNS; CDR2 reads SASEGT. V gave up 5 bases and J gave up 2 bases, with 13 bases separating them. The CDR3 sequence is 14 residues long. The DNA of the CDR3 is TGTGCCAGCAGTATCGGGACGGTTCCCTACGAGCAGTACTTC. Its protein is CASSIGTVPYEQYF.

The CDR3 reads CASGTGELFF. In DNA form, the CDR3 reads TGCGCCAGCGGCACCGGGGAGCTGTTTTTT. V and J are TRBV23-1 and TRBJ2-2; D unclear. TRBV23-1 is classed as an ORF, of uncertain function. CDR3 length equals 10 residues. Trimming stripped 8 bases from V and 4 bases from J, with 2 bases between.

The rearrangement links TRBV27 to TRBJ2-6; the D is unclear. Germline loops: CDR1 MNHEY, CDR2 SMNVEV (reference sequence). V lost 5 bases, J lost 0 bases, and 8 bases lay in between. The CDR3 runs 15 residues. The CDR3 here is CASSPPFSGANVLTF. The CDR3 nucleotides are TGTGCCAGCAGTCCCCCCTTCTCTGGGGCCAACGTCCTGACTTTC. Based on the CDR3 plus reference TRBV27 and TRBJ2-6, the full variable domain is EAQVTQNPRYLITVTGKKLTVTCSQNMNHEYMSWYRQDPGLGLRQIYYSMNVEVTDKGDVPEGYKVSRKEKRNFPLILESPSPNQTSLYFCASSPPFSGANVLTFGAGSRLTVL.

The chain couples TRBV29-1 to TRBJ2-7, with 8 bases lining up with TRBD1. The V segment lost 6 bases and the J segment 2 bases; nucleotides outside the gene matches: 6. Germline V gene data show CDR1 as SQVTM and CDR2 as ANQGSEA. This CDR3 region has 13 residues. CDR3 in DNA: TGCAGCGTCAATCCACAGGGGGCCTACGAGCAGTACTTC. This translates into CSVNPQGAYEQYF.

Concerning this clone itself: Different DNA sequences within this sample yield the same CDR3. This chain links TRBV11-2 with TRBJ2-5, with D maybe TRBD1 (5 bases). Trimming left V 4 bases short and J 2 bases short, with 8 bases between. Germline V CDR1 and CDR2: SGHAT, FQNNGV. CDR3 size: 13 residues. Written as DNA, the CDR3 is TGTGCCAGCAGCTCAGGGTTGCAAGAGACCCAGTACTTC. Amino acid sequence: CASSSGLQETQYF.

V is TRBV5-4 and J is TRBJ2-5; 9 bases fit TRBD1. Trimming removed 2 bases from V and 4 bases from J; junction bases left unmatched: 6. The CDR3 extends over 15 amino acids. In germline, CDR1 is SGHNT, CDR2 YYREEE (reference sequence). The CDR3, as DNA: TGTGCCAGCAGCTTAGCCGGGACAGGGTCAGAGACCCAGTACTTC. Protein: CASSLAGTGSETQYF.

This sequence joins TRBV11-1 and TRBJ2-2, with a weak D call TRBD2 (5 bases). Trimming stripped 1 base from V and 5 bases from J, with 17 bases between. This CDR3 contains 17 residues. Germline V gene sequence: CDR1 SGHAT, CDR2 FQDESV (reference sequence). The CDR3 sequence: CASSLERLALGTGELFF. The DNA of the CDR3 is TGTGCCAGCAGCTTAGAAAGGCTAGCCCTCGGGACCGGGGAGCTGTTTTTT.

This clone was seen just once. The chain has TRBV7-2 and TRBJ2-2; 8 bases are shared with TRBD1. The CDR3 loop spans 14 amino acids. V lost 5 bases, J lost 4 bases, and 3 bases stayed unmatched. The germline V gene has CDR1 SGHTA and CDR2 FQGNSA. CDR3 in amino acids: CASSRDRITGELFF. In nucleotides, the CDR3 is TGTGCCAGCAGCAGGGACAGGATCACCGGGGAGCTGTTTTTT.

The CDR3 sequence: CASSLRVAKNIQYF. In DNA form, the CDR3 reads TGTGCCAGCAGTCTCAGGGTAGCCAAAAACATTCAGTACTTC. This chain uses TRBV27 with TRBJ2-4; weak D call: TRBD1 (5 bases). V was clipped by 5 bases and J by 0 bases, with 8 bases between them. CDR1 and CDR2 (germline): MNHEY, SMNVEV (reference sequence). The CDR3 length is 14 residues.

The rearrangement joins TRBV6-1 to TRBJ2-5; D uncertain. Per germline, CDR1 MNHNS and CDR2 SASEGT. The CDR3 covers 13 residues. V was trimmed by 7 bases and J by 5 bases, leaving 14 bases between them. The CDR3 loop reads CASKRDLPETQYF. In nucleotides, the CDR3 is TGTGCCAGCAAAAGGGATCTACCTGAGACCCAGTACTTC.

The chain carries TRBV6-1 and TRBJ2-7, with D perhaps TRBD1 or TRBD2 (5 bases each). The CDR3 length is 16 residues. V was trimmed by 1 base and J by 1 base, leaving 14 bases between them. In germline, CDR1 is MNHNS, CDR2 SASEGT. The CDR3 DNA reads as TGTGCCAGCAGTGAAGGGGCGGCAGGGAGTTCCTACGAGCAGTACTTC. Protein product: CASSEGAAGSSYEQYF.

The chain combines TRBV25-1 with TRBJ1-6, with D unresolved. Trimming removed 6 bases at V and 7 bases at J, with 16 bases between. This CDR3 has 15 residues. From germline, CDR1 is MGHDK and CDR2 SYGVNS. DNA of the CDR3: TGTGCCAGCAGCGCCGGGCCAACGGGGAATTCACCCCTCCACTTT. Residues: CASSAGPTGNSPLHF.

The chain recombines TRBV9 with TRBJ2-2; a weak D match, TRBD2 (6 bases). The germline V gene has CDR1 SGDLS and CDR2 YYNGEE. CDR3 size: 15 residues. The ends were cut back, 0 bases at V and 7 bases at J, with 13 bases in the middle. Here the CDR3 DNA reads TGTGCCAGCAGCGTAGACGGGAGTTGGATCGGGGAGCTGTTTTTT. Translating it yields CASSVDGSWIGELFF.

This clone appeared once. The V gene is TRBV14, the J gene TRBJ2-3; TRBD2 matches at 10 bases. This CDR3 has 15 residues. Per the germline V gene, CDR1 is SGHDN and CDR2 is FVKESK. J lost 1 base, V lost 6 bases, and 4 bases had no gene match. As DNA, the CDR3 is TGTGCCAGCAGGGTCGGGACTAGCGGCACAGATACGCAGTATTTT. It codes for CASRVGTSGTDTQYF. Full variable domain (rest looked up from reference TRBV14 and TRBJ2-3): EAGVTQFPSHSVIEKGQTVTLRCDPISGHDNLYWYRRVMGKEIKFLLHFVKESKQDESGMPNNRFLAERTGGTYSTLKVQPAELEDSGVYFCASRVGTSGTDTQYFGPGTRLTVL.

The V and J genes are TRBV5-1 and TRBJ2-1, with 8 bases identical to TRBD2. CDR1 and CDR2 from the germline V gene are SGHRS and YFSETQ. The CDR3 extends over 16 amino acids. V lost 3 bases to trimming and J lost 0 bases; unmatched junction nucleotides: 5. DNA for the CDR3: TGCGCCAGCAGCTACCAACTAGCGGACTCCTACAATGAGCAGTTCTTC. This gives the protein CASSYQLADSYNEQFF.

This chain links TRBV7-2 with TRBJ2-1, with TRBD1 matching over 7 bases. This CDR3 comprises 13 residues. Germline-derived CDR1 and CDR2 are SGHTA and FQGNSA. V was clipped by 7 bases and J by 14 bases; unmatched bases: 14. The CDR3 sequence: CASTPWQGEVEFF. The CDR3 DNA reads TGTGCCAGCACCCCTTGGCAGGGGGAAGTGGAGTTCTTC.

This clone was observed a single time. The rearrangement uses TRBV4-3 and TRBJ2-7, with 13 positions matching TRBD2. Germline CDR1 LGHNA, CDR2 YSLEER. This CDR3 spans 15 amino acids. Trimming at V came to 5 bases and at J to 5 bases, leaving 6 bases not matched to a gene. In DNA form, the CDR3 reads TGCGCCAGCAGCAAGACCGGACTAGCGGGAGACGAGCAGTACTTC. It encodes CASSKTGLAGDEQYF.

The V and J genes are TRBV12-5 and TRBJ2-3; 10 bases map to TRBD2. This CDR3 has 16 amino acids. Looked up from germline, CDR1 is LGHNT and CDR2 is FRNRAP. V was pared by 2 bases and J by 5 bases, with 7 bases of the junction left unmatched. The CDR3 loop is CASGLLLAGAGDTQYF. DNA of the CDR3: TGTGCTAGTGGTTTGCTGCTAGCGGGAGCGGGAGATACGCAGTATTTT.

V gene TRBV7-2 combines with J gene TRBJ1-1; TRBD1 is a possible D gene (6 bases). CDR1 SGHTA and CDR2 FQGNSA come from the germline V gene. CDR3 length equals 14 residues. V was pared by 2 bases and J by 11 bases, with 18 bases between. DNA for the CDR3: TGTGCCAGCAGCTTAATGTACGAACAGGGTGACGCTTTCTTT. As protein: CASSLMYEQGDAFF.

The chain links TRBV29-1 to TRBJ2-3; the match to TRBD2 covers 11 bases. V lost 5 bases to trimming and J lost 4 bases; unmatched junction nucleotides: 14. CDR3 length equals 17 residues. CDR1 and CDR2 (germline): SQVTM, ANQGSEA. The CDR3 region is CSVTVRIAGGRADTQYF. In DNA form, the CDR3 reads TGCAGCGTTACTGTGCGTATAGCGGGAGGGCGGGCAGATACGCAGTATTTT.

This chain links TRBV6-1 with TRBJ2-7; 7 bases map to TRBD2. With 2 bases clipped from V and 7 bases from J, the junction kept 14 bases outside the gene matches. The CDR3 extends over 16 amino acids. CDR1 and CDR2 from the germline V gene are MNHNS and SASEGT. The CDR3 DNA reads as TGTGCCAGCAGTGAACATCAATCGCGGGAGTACGGAGAGCAGTACTTC. It codes for CASSEHQSREYGEQYF.

The chain is built from TRBV28 and TRBJ1-5; D call uncertain. The V and J ends lost 6 bases and 3 bases respectively, with 9 bases between them. The CDR3 contains 13 residues. Germline assignment: CDR1 MDHEN and CDR2 SYDVKM. CDR3 sequence: CASSEALNQPQHF. CDR3 in DNA: TGTGCCAGCAGCGAGGCTCTCAATCAGCCCCAGCATTTT.

This clone is a singleton in its sample. This chain joins TRBV19 and TRBJ2-7; maybe TRBD1 (6 bases). Per germline, CDR1 LNHDA and CDR2 SQIVND (reference sequence). CDR3 size: 13 residues. Trimming cost V 4 bases and J 3 bases, with 10 bases left between them. CDR3 sequence: CASSTYRDYEQYF. CDR3 nucleotides: TGTGCCAGTAGTACCTACAGGGACTACGAGCAGTACTTC.

The rearrangement uses TRBV29-1 and TRBJ1-1; D is unresolved. CDR3 length: 12 amino acids. V was pared by 3 bases and J by 1 base, with 6 bases between. Per the germline V gene, CDR1 is SQVTM and CDR2 is ANQGSEA. CDR3 nucleotides: TGCAGCGTTGACGGAGAGAACACTGAAGCTTTCTTT. This translates into CSVDGENTEAFF.

The chain carries TRBV7-9 and TRBJ2-2, with D perhaps TRBD2 (7 bases). The CDR3 totals 17 residues. V was cut by 2 bases and J by 0 bases, with 13 bases left in between. The germline gives CDR1 SEHNR, CDR2 FQNEAQ (reference sequence). The CDR3 DNA is TGTGCCAGCAGCTTATCTTTCGGGGGGCCGAACACCGGGGAGCTGTTTTTT. Translation gives CASSLSFGGPNTGELFF.

This clone has just one count. The sample has other DNA sequences that encode this CDR3 too. This chain links TRBV5-1 with TRBJ2-7; D may be TRBD1 (6 bases). The germline V gene encodes CDR1 SGHRS and CDR2 YFSETQ. V was cut by 2 bases and J by 2 bases, with 8 bases left in between. The CDR3 runs 13 residues. CDR3 in amino acids: CASSLQGPYEQYF. CDR3 coding DNA: TGCGCCAGCAGCTTACAGGGACCCTACGAGCAGTACTTC.

This clone was seen a handful of times. This chain connects TRBV9 to TRBJ1-5, with D perhaps TRBD1 (6 bases). CDR3 length: 13 residues. The germline V gene has CDR1 SGDLS and CDR2 YYNGEE. V lost 4 bases and J 4 bases, leaving 9 bases between the germline ends. CDR3 loop: CASSLGTNQPQHF. CDR3 in DNA: TGTGCCAGCAGCTTGGGGACAAATCAGCCCCAGCATTTT.

This chain uses TRBV7-2 with TRBJ1-3, with a tentative D call TRBD1 (5 bases). Per the germline V gene, CDR1 is SGHTA and CDR2 is FQGNSA. V dropped 0 bases and J dropped 9 bases, with 12 bases sitting between them. This CDR3 has 14 residues. CDR3 bases: TGTGCCAGCAGCTTAGCCCTGGGCGGGGGCACCATATATTTT. Protein product: CASSLALGGGTIYF.

In this sample, this clone turned up once. V and J are TRBV28 and TRBJ1-4; 9 bases map to TRBD1. CDR1 is MDHEN and CDR2 is SYDVKM in the germline V gene. V was pared by 7 bases and J by 3 bases, with 6 bases of the junction left unmatched. This CDR3 is 15 amino acids long. Here the CDR3 DNA reads TGTGCCAGCACCGACAGGGGGGATGCTAATGAAAAACTGTTTTTT. Translated, it gives CASTDRGDANEKLFF.

The gene calls are TRBV10-2 and TRBJ2-1; D may be TRBD2 (6 bases). Trimming cost V 6 bases and J 2 bases, with 8 bases left between them. This CDR3 comprises 13 residues. Looked up from germline, CDR1 is WSHSY and CDR2 is SAAADI. CDR3 coding DNA: TGCGCCAGCAGGCGGGACCCCTACAATGAGCAGTTCTTC. Translated, it gives CASRRDPYNEQFF.

This chain joins TRBV7-9 and TRBJ2-5; D may be TRBD2 (7 bases). Germline CDR1 and CDR2: SEHNR and FQNEAQ (reference sequence). Deletions cut 2 bases from V and 5 bases from J, with 18 bases between. The CDR3 consists of 16 residues. CDR3 in DNA: TGTGCCAGCAGCTTACCCCGCGGGGGCCGGCGGGAGACCCAGTACTTC. This codes for CASSLPRGGRRETQYF.